Listed here are 32 T cell receptor beta chains from one sample, sequenced in a study of T-cell reconstitution after alpha-beta-depleted transplantation in children. Using unique molecular identifiers, the investigators prepared the TCRbeta library. TCRdb redid the calling of the PCR reads with MiXCR, one entry per CDR3 protein. The table shows about 830,000 distinct CDR3 sequences, with around 15% occurring only once. The source material was PBMCs, mostly from graft donor cells, sampled 360 days after TCRalphabeta/CD19-depleted stem cell transplant. These receptors were collected from a male patient between 10 and 17 years old who had a stem cell transplant for acute lymphoblastic leukemia, so the T cells may come from the graft donor.

The V call is TRBV4-1, the J call TRBJ2-3; D perhaps matches TRBD2 (5 bases). CDR1 is MGHRA and CDR2 is YSYEKL in the germline V gene. V was trimmed by 1 base and J by 2 bases, leaving 7 bases between them. CDR3 size: 14 residues. The CDR3 loop reads CASSQVLDTDTQYF. CDR3 nucleotides: TGCGCCAGCAGCCAAGTACTAGACACAGATACGCAGTATTTT.

This clonotype occurred a few times. V gene TRBV11-1 combines with J gene TRBJ1-1; 9 bases agree with TRBD1. The CDR3 sequence is 19 residues long. V lost 5 bases, J lost 1 base, and 17 bases stayed unmatched. Germline lookup yields CDR1 SGHAT and CDR2 FQDESV (reference sequence). CDR3 loop: CASSLSRRFRDRENTEAFF. DNA for the CDR3: TGTGCCAGCAGCCTTTCGCGCCGTTTCCGGGACAGGGAGAACACTGAAGCTTTCTTT.

The genes are TRBV4-1 and TRBJ1-5, with D possibly TRBD1 on 6 matching bases. The germline V gene has CDR1 MGHRA and CDR2 YSYEKL. V was shortened by 1 base and J by 4 bases, with 14 bases between the two germline ends. The CDR3 contains 16 residues. The CDR3 protein is CASSQGVGRGNQPQHF. The CDR3 DNA follows: TGCGCCAGCAGCCAAGGGGTCGGCAGGGGAAATCAGCCCCAGCATTTT.

CDR3 sequence (DNA): TGCGCCAGCAGCCCCCGTACTAAGCGGGCCAACAATGAGCAGTTCTTC. Its translation is CASSPRTKRANNEQFF. This chain joins TRBV5-1 and TRBJ2-1; tentatively, D is TRBD2 (6 bases). The germline V gene encodes CDR1 SGHRS and CDR2 YFSETQ. V lost 4 bases and J 5 bases, leaving 19 bases between the germline ends. The CDR3 covers 16 residues. Variable domain in full (rest from reference TRBV5-1 and TRBJ2-1): KAGVTQTPRYLIKTRGQQVTLSCSPISGHRSVSWYQQTPGQGLQFLFEYFSETQRNKGNFPGRFSGRQFSNSRSEMNVSTLELGDSALYLCASSPRTKRANNEQFFGPGTRLTVL.

The V gene is TRBV14, the J gene TRBJ2-5; D is possibly TRBD1 (6 bases). The CDR3 is made up of 14 amino acids. Looked up from germline, CDR1 is SGHDN and CDR2 is FVKESK. V dropped 4 bases and J dropped 4 bases, with 13 bases sitting between them. The DNA for the CDR3 is TGTGCCAGCAGCCTCAACAGGGTCGGAGAGACCCAGTACTTC. As protein: CASSLNRVGETQYF.

The chain has TRBV24-1 and TRBJ2-3, with 9 bases lining up with TRBD2. Germline CDR1 KGHDR, CDR2 SFDVKD. The CDR3 contains 17 residues. V was pared by 3 bases and J by 2 bases, with 8 bases of the junction left unmatched. The CDR3 nucleotides are TGTGCCACCAGTGATAACCCGAGCGGGAGGACCACAGATACGCAGTATTTT. It yields the protein CATSDNPSGRTTDTQYF.

The chain couples TRBV7-6 to TRBJ1-4, with a weak D call TRBD1 (6 bases). Trimming took off 0 bases at V and 8 bases at J, with 16 bases between the two ends. CDR3 length equals 16 residues. CDR1 and CDR2 from the germline V gene are SGHVS and FNYEAQ. CDR3 bases: TGTGCCAGCAGCTTAGCCCCACAGGGTCCTGGAGAAAAACTGTTTTTT. The encoded protein is CASSLAPQGPGEKLFF.

This clonotype turned up a few times. Germline and junction disagree at one end, which may indicate a read error. The chain recombines TRBV12-3 or TRBV12-4 with TRBJ2-1, with D maybe TRBD1 (6 bases). This CDR3 comprises 11 residues. This CDR3 is CASSHRGIAVF. The CDR3 DNA follows: TGTGCCAGCAGTCATAGGGGGATAGCCGTCTTC.

This clonotype has just a few counts. The chain joins TRBV4-1 to TRBJ1-2; tentative D call: TRBD1 (5 bases). This CDR3 is built from 14 residues. Germline V gene data show CDR1 as MGHRA and CDR2 as YSYEKL. With 1 base removed from V and 5 bases from J, the gap between germline ends came to 11 bases. The CDR3 DNA sequence: TGCGCCAGCAGCCAAGTAGGGGTAGGGTATGGCTACACCTTC. It encodes CASSQVGVGYGYTF.

This chain uses TRBV7-8 with TRBJ2-7; D could derive from TRBD1 or TRBD2 (6 bases each). Germline V gene sequence: CDR1 SGHVS, CDR2 FQNEAQ. The V end lost 5 bases, the J end lost 5 bases, and 22 bases lay between the germline ends. The CDR3 is 16 residues long. The DNA for the CDR3 is TGTGCCAGCAGCCTCTCGACCGGGGGCCACTACGACGAGCAGTACTTC. This translates into CASSLSTGGHYDEQYF.

The sample holds a few counts of this clonotype. The rearrangement links TRBV27 to TRBJ2-7; the D gene is possibly TRBD2 (6 bases). This CDR3 is 15 amino acids long. The V end was cut by 3 bases, the J end by 2 bases, with 14 bases between. Per germline, CDR1 MNHEY and CDR2 SMNVEV (reference sequence). This CDR3 reads CASSLMGGRPYEQYF. CDR3 coding DNA: TGTGCCAGCAGTTTGATGGGGGGACGCCCCTACGAGCAGTACTTC.

The chain couples TRBV3-1 to TRBJ2-1; D not certain. The V gene lost 1 base and the J gene lost 6 bases, with 10 bases spanning the gap. The CDR3 is made up of 14 amino acids. Per germline, CDR1 LGHDT and CDR2 YNNKEL (reference sequence). The CDR3 spells CASSQVVASNEQFF. The CDR3 DNA reads TGTGCCAGCAGCCAAGTAGTGGCGAGCAATGAGCAGTTCTTC.

At least ten counts were recorded for this clonotype. This chain links TRBV27 with TRBJ2-1; D not resolved. The CDR3 runs to 13 residues. Germline lookup yields CDR1 MNHEY and CDR2 SMNVEV (reference sequence). The V end was cut by 3 bases, the J end by 5 bases, with 8 bases between. The CDR3, as DNA: TGTGCCAGCAGTTTTCTGCTAGACAATGAGCAGTTCTTC. Its protein is CASSFLLDNEQFF.

This rearrangement joins TRBV27 to TRBJ2-7, with TRBD2 identical over 9 bases. The CDR3 spans 14 residues. CDR1 and CDR2 from the germline V gene are MNHEY and SMNVEV (reference sequence). After removal of 5 bases from V and 5 bases from J, the junction contained 7 bases not matched to a gene. CDR3 region: CASSNSGRFHEQYF. The CDR3 bases are TGTGCCAGCAGTAATAGCGGGAGATTCCACGAGCAGTACTTC.

The gene calls are TRBV7-6 and TRBJ2-7; 8 nucleotides align to TRBD1. V lost 5 bases and J lost 4; bases outside the gene matches: 7. This CDR3 has 14 amino acids. CDR1 is SGHVS and CDR2 is FNYEAQ in the germline V gene. CDR3 amino acids: CASSLRQGQYEQYF. CDR3 nucleotides: TGTGCCAGCAGCCTACGACAGGGGCAATACGAGCAGTACTTC.

This clonotype turned up a few times. The rearrangement uses TRBV7-9 and TRBJ2-1; D perhaps matches TRBD2 (5 bases). V lost 2 bases, J lost 7 bases, and 15 bases lay in between. Germline lookup yields CDR1 SEHNR and CDR2 FQNEAQ (reference sequence). This CDR3 contains 15 residues. DNA of the CDR3: TGTGCCAGCAGCTTACTAGCCACGACGGGGAATGAGCAGTTCTTC. This encodes CASSLLATTGNEQFF.

This chain joins TRBV5-1 and TRBJ2-7; TRBD2 aligns across 8 bases. Germline V gives CDR1 SGHRS, CDR2 YFSETQ. J lost 3 bases, V lost 4 bases, and 6 bases had no gene match. The CDR3 covers 14 residues. The CDR3 coding sequence is TGCGCCAGCAGCGGGGCCGGGACTAGCTACGAGCAGTACTTC. Protein sequence: CASSGAGTSYEQYF.

The chain carries TRBV24-1 and TRBJ2-1, with 9 nucleotides matching TRBD2. CDR1 KGHDR and CDR2 SFDVKD come from the germline V gene. This CDR3 is 14 amino acids long. Losses at the gene ends were 7 bases for V and 6 bases for J; bases not matched to a gene: 6. As DNA, the CDR3 is TGTGCCACCAGCAGCGGGAGGTCCCTCAATGAGCAGTTCTTC. This encodes CATSSGRSLNEQFF.

This clonotype was found a few times. The chain combines TRBV28 with TRBJ2-5; 9 bases align to TRBD1. CDR3 length equals 14 residues. V gave up 4 bases and J gave up 5 bases; unmatched junction bases: 5. The germline CDR1 and CDR2 sequences are MDHEN and SYDVKM. Here the CDR3 DNA reads TGTGCCAGCAGTTGGACAGGGGAGACGGAGACCCAGTACTTC. Translation gives CASSWTGETETQYF.

This CDR3 is CASSVAGDGNTIYF. The DNA of the CDR3 is TGTGCCAGCAGCGTAGCTGGGGACGGAAACACCATATATTTT. V gene TRBV9 combines with J gene TRBJ1-3; D is perhaps TRBD1 (5 bases). The CDR3 covers 14 residues. V lost 0 bases, J lost 4 bases, and 8 bases lay in between. Germline V CDR1 and CDR2: SGDLS, YYNGEE.

Only a few counts were recorded for this clonotype. The chain joins TRBV7-6 to TRBJ2-2; TRBD2 agrees at 10 bases. The V gene's germline CDR1 is SGHVS and CDR2 FNYEAQ. V shed 4 bases, J shed 4 bases, and the junction held 6 bases outside the gene matches. The CDR3 spans 16 residues. For the CDR3, the DNA is TGTGCCAGCAGCTCGGGGACTAGCGTCGGCACCGGGGAGCTGTTTTTT. It specifies CASSSGTSVGTGELFF.

This chain links TRBV7-6 with TRBJ2-3; D could derive from TRBD1 or TRBD2 (5 bases each). Germline loops: CDR1 SGHVS, CDR2 FNYEAQ. V was clipped by 1 base and J by 1 base, with 12 bases between them. The CDR3 is made up of 16 amino acids. The CDR3 sequence is CASSLVQLGGTDTQYF. The CDR3 DNA follows: TGTGCCAGCAGCTTAGTGCAACTAGGGGGCACAGATACGCAGTATTTT. Supplemented by reference TRBV7-6 and TRBJ2-3, the full variable domain reads GAGVSQSPRYKVTKRGQDVALRCDPISGHVSLYWYRQALGQGPEFLTYFNYEAQQDKSGLPNDRFSAERPEGSISTLTIQRTEQRDSAMYRCASSLVQLGGTDTQYFGPGTRLTVL.

This clonotype was seen repeatedly, ten times or more. The rearrangement uses TRBV27 and TRBJ2-7; D is unresolved. This CDR3 is 14 amino acids long. With 2 bases removed from V and 6 bases from J, the gap between germline ends came to 14 bases. Germline V lookup: CDR1 MNHEY, CDR2 SMNVEV (reference sequence). CDR3 DNA: TGTGCCAGCAGTTTAGGGCTATGGAACAGCGAGCAGTACTTC. This gives the protein CASSLGLWNSEQYF.

The gene calls are TRBV5-1 and TRBJ2-1; 8 nucleotides match TRBD2. The CDR3 totals 16 residues. Germline CDR1 is SGHRS and CDR2 is YFSETQ. Germline trimming cut 0 bases from V and 4 bases from J; bases unmatched to any gene: 6. The CDR3 nucleotides are TGCGCCAGCAGCTTGGTGTTCAGCGGGGGATACAATGAGCAGTTCTTC. Its translation: CASSLVFSGGYNEQFF.

This clonotype was recorded many times. The chain is built from TRBV5-1 and TRBJ1-1; no reliable D call. Trimming took off 3 bases at V and 1 base at J, with 7 bases between the two ends. CDR3 length: 13 amino acids. CDR1 is SGHRS, CDR2 YFSETQ, per germline. DNA for the CDR3: TGCGCCAGCAGCTATGCAAAGAACACTGAAGCTTTCTTT. It specifies CASSYAKNTEAFF.

The V gene is TRBV9, the J gene TRBJ2-2; 14 positions match TRBD2. V shed 6 bases, J shed 0 bases, and the junction held 4 bases outside the gene matches. The CDR3 has 17 amino acids. Germline loops: CDR1 SGDLS, CDR2 YYNGEE. The CDR3 DNA is TGTGCCAGCAATGGGACTAGCGGGAGCCCGAACACCGGGGAGCTGTTTTTT. It encodes CASNGTSGSPNTGELFF.

The V call is TRBV5-1, the J call TRBJ2-2; D is perhaps TRBD2 (6 bases). V lost 0 bases and J 0 bases, leaving 12 bases between the germline ends. The CDR3 is 17 amino acids. The V gene's germline CDR1 is SGHRS and CDR2 YFSETQ. CDR3 sequence (DNA): TGCGCCAGCAGCTTGGAGGAGACTAGGACGAACACCGGGGAGCTGTTTTTT. It codes for CASSLEETRTNTGELFF.

The gene calls are TRBV27 and TRBJ2-7; 10 bases are shared with TRBD2. The V gene end was trimmed by 7 bases and the J gene end by 4 bases; junction bases not matched to a gene: 4. This CDR3 region has 13 residues. Germline V lookup: CDR1 MNHEY, CDR2 SMNVEV (reference sequence). CDR3 nucleotide sequence: TGTGCCAGCAAAGCTAGCGGGAGATACGAGCAGTACTTC. This translates into CASKASGRYEQYF.

This clonotype appeared a few times. The genes are TRBV5-4 and TRBJ2-2; D possibly corresponds to TRBD1 (6 bases). Trimming removed 2 bases from V and 0 bases from J, with 14 bases in between. The CDR3 has 17 amino acids. Germline CDR1 is SGHNT and CDR2 is YYREEE (reference sequence). The CDR3 reads CASSFAGAPPNTGELFF. The CDR3 nucleotides read TGTGCCAGCAGCTTCGCAGGGGCCCCGCCGAACACCGGGGAGCTGTTTTTT.

The table lists this clonotype with a few counts. The genes are TRBV5-1 and TRBJ2-3; 8 nucleotides line up with TRBD2. Germline loops: CDR1 SGHRS, CDR2 YFSETQ. CDR3 length: 17 residues. V trimming: 2 bases; J trimming: 4 bases; junction bases outside the gene matches: 12. For the CDR3, the DNA is TGCGCCAGCAGCTTTCAGTCGAGGATAGCGGGACCAGATACGCAGTATTTT. This encodes CASSFQSRIAGPDTQYF.

CDR3 sequence (DNA): TGCGCCAGCAGCTGGGGGAGGAGGACTGATAATTCACCCCTCCACTTT. This gives the protein CASSWGRRTDNSPLHF. The chain is built from TRBV5-1 and TRBJ1-6; a possible D gene is TRBD1 (5 bases). The germline V gene encodes CDR1 SGHRS and CDR2 YFSETQ. V lost 3 bases to trimming and J lost 5 bases, with 15 bases between them. The CDR3 has 16 residues.

The chain recombines TRBV3-2 with TRBJ2-1; the DNA was not compared with TRBD2, the D call given in the table. TRBV3-2 is annotated as a pseudogene. The CDR3 spans 16 residues. In nucleotides, the CDR3 is TGTGCCAGCAGCCAAGATAATGGACTAGCCGACAATGAGCAGTTCTTC. It encodes CASSQDNGLADNEQFF.